The next 22 T cell receptor beta chains were all read from a single sample in a study of blood T cell repertoires in COVID-19. Repertoires were generated with immunoSEQ multiplex PCR, while TCRdb's copy carries only in-frame clones and drops some. The table shows about 420,000 clones, with 80% to 90% occurring only once. The sample consisted of peripheral blood. These receptors were taken from a man aged 18 to 30 with COVID-19, enrolled during active disease.

The chain is built from TRBV7-9 and TRBJ1-2; D is perhaps TRBD1 (6 bases). This CDR3 spans 13 amino acids. In germline, CDR1 is SEHNR, CDR2 FQNEAQ (reference sequence). V lost 5 bases and J lost 4, with 11 bases in between. DNA of the CDR3: TGTGCCAGCAGCGAACAGGGAGTCTATGGCTACACCTTC. The encoded protein is CASSEQGVYGYTF. The variable domain in full, with the rest retrieved from reference TRBV7-9 and TRBJ1-2, is DTGVSQNPRHKITKRGQNVTFRCDPISEHNRLYWYRQTLGQGPEFLTYFQNEAQLEKSRLLSDRFSAERPKGSFSTLEIQRTEQGDSAMYLCASSEQGVYGYTFGSGTRLTVV.

The genes are TRBV19 and TRBJ2-3; D remains ambiguous. The CDR3 is 11 residues long. With 5 bases removed from V and 6 bases from J, the gap between germline ends came to 6 bases. CDR1 is LNHDA, CDR2 SQIVND, per germline (reference sequence). CDR3 DNA: TGTGCCAGTAGTCGGTGGGATACGCAGTATTTT. Translating gives CASSRWDTQYF.

V is TRBV7-9 and J is TRBJ2-7, with 9 bases matching TRBD1. The CDR3 covers 14 residues. In germline, CDR1 is SEHNR, CDR2 FQNEAQ (reference sequence). J was trimmed by 3 bases and V by 5 bases; bases with no gene match: 5. The CDR3, as DNA: TGTGCCAGCAGCGCCCCGGGACAGGGCTACGAGCAGTACTTC. Amino acid sequence: CASSAPGQGYEQYF.

This clone is a singleton in its sample. The chain links TRBV29-1 to TRBJ2-1, with 8 bases aligning to TRBD1. This CDR3 has 14 amino acids. From germline, CDR1 is SQVTM and CDR2 ANQGSEA. Unmatched junction bases numbered 9, after V lost 7 bases and J lost 4 bases. CDR3 in amino acids: CSAGQGAVYNEQFF. CDR3 coding DNA: TGCAGCGCCGGACAGGGAGCGGTATACAATGAGCAGTTCTTC.

The rearrangement links TRBV6-2 or TRBV6-3 to TRBJ2-7; possibly TRBD1 for D (6 bases). CDR1 and CDR2 (germline): MNHEY, SVGEGT. Trimming took 5 bases from V and 2 from J, leaving 13 bases between them. The CDR3 totals 14 residues. CDR3 in DNA: TGTGCCAGCAGTGACCTAAGGGGGACCTACGAGCAGTACTTC. This sequence encodes CASSDLRGTYEQYF.

The gene calls are TRBV27 and TRBJ1-3; D unresolved. V was clipped by 6 bases and J by 3 bases, with 12 bases between them. Germline CDR1 is MNHEY and CDR2 is SMNVEV (reference sequence). The CDR3 loop spans 14 amino acids. The CDR3 spells CASREPGSGNTIYF. The CDR3 DNA sequence: TGTGCCAGCAGGGAACCGGGGAGTGGAAACACCATATATTTT.

V gene TRBV5-1 combines with J gene TRBJ2-7; a possible D gene is TRBD1 (5 bases). V shed 4 bases and J shed 2 bases, with 10 bases lying between them. Germline V gives CDR1 SGHRS, CDR2 YFSETQ. CDR3 length: 13 amino acids. CDR3 in amino acids: CASSPGQTYEQYF. The CDR3 DNA reads TGCGCCAGCAGCCCCGGACAAACCTACGAGCAGTACTTC.

The V call is TRBV5-4, the J call TRBJ1-2; 7 bases agree with TRBD1. The CDR3 runs to 14 residues. The junction had 2 bases not matched to a gene; V was cut back by 1 base and J by 2 bases. Germline V CDR1 and CDR2: SGHNT, YYREEE (reference sequence). Here the CDR3 DNA reads TGTGCCAGCAGCTTGCGGGGACAGAACTATGGCTACACCTTC. It is translated as CASSLRGQNYGYTF.

The chain carries TRBV6-1 and TRBJ2-5, with TRBD1 matching 8 bases. V was clipped by 2 bases and J by 6 bases; unmatched bases: 5. The CDR3 runs to 14 residues. Germline V gene data show CDR1 as MNHNS and CDR2 as SASEGT. CDR3 in DNA: TGTGCCAGCAGTGAAAATGGCAGGGGGCAGACCCAGTACTTC. Residues: CASSENGRGQTQYF.

This chain connects TRBV27 to TRBJ2-7; 8 bases align to TRBD1. V gave up 6 bases and J gave up 4 bases; unmatched junction bases: 5. There are 13 residues in the CDR3. The germline V gene has CDR1 MNHEY and CDR2 SMNVEV (reference sequence). CDR3 nucleotide sequence: TGTGCCAGCAGGCTCACAGGGGGGTACGAGCAGTACTTC. The encoded protein is CASRLTGGYEQYF.

This clone was observed a single time. This rearrangement joins TRBV6-1 to TRBJ2-1, with D possibly TRBD2 on 5 matching bases. CDR3 length equals 12 residues. The germline gives CDR1 MNHNS, CDR2 SASEGT. V was clipped by 1 base and J by 9 bases, with 7 bases between them. As DNA, the CDR3 is TGTGCCAGCAGTGAAGGAGGGATTGAGCAGTTCTTC. It yields the protein CASSEGGIEQFF.

The chain is built from TRBV6-5 and TRBJ1-1, with a tentative D call TRBD1 (5 bases). Trimming left V 6 bases short and J 1 base short, with 9 bases between. The CDR3 has 13 residues. The germline gives CDR1 MNHEY, CDR2 SVGAGI. The CDR3 is CASRTEANTEAFF. The CDR3 bases are TGTGCCAGCAGGACAGAGGCGAACACTGAAGCTTTCTTT.

This clone was detected a few times. The chain combines TRBV2 with TRBJ1-2; D is perhaps TRBD1 (6 bases). The CDR3 has 13 amino acids. V shed 5 bases and J shed 6 bases, with 13 bases lying between them. Germline CDR1 and CDR2: SNHLY and FYNNEI. Written as DNA, the CDR3 is TGTGCCAGCAGTATTCGACAGGAGGATGGCTACACCTTC. Amino acids: CASSIRQEDGYTF. Using reference TRBV2 and TRBJ1-2 for the parts outside the CDR3, the full variable domain is EPEVTQTPSHQVTQMGQEVILRCVPISNHLYFYWYRQILGQKVEFLVSFYNNEISEKSEIFDDQFSVERPDGSNFTLKIRSTKLEDSAMYFCASSIRQEDGYTFGSGTRLTVV.

The chain has TRBV19 and TRBJ2-7; 10 positions match TRBD2. The CDR3 is 15 amino acids. Germline CDR1 and CDR2: LNHDA and SQIVND (reference sequence). V was clipped by 6 bases and J by 6 bases; unmatched bases: 11. In nucleotides, the CDR3 is TGTGCCAGTAGGGCCCTAGCGGGAGAGCGTCTCGAGCAGTACTTC. Translation: CASRALAGERLEQYF.

The chain joins TRBV7-6 to TRBJ2-1, with TRBD1 matching 9 bases. In germline, CDR1 is SGHVS, CDR2 FNYEAQ. The length of the CDR3 is 15 residues. Trimming removed 5 bases from V and 5 bases from J; junction bases left unmatched: 7. The CDR3 here is CASSRGQGNHNEQFF. The CDR3 region has the DNA TGTGCCAGCAGCCGAGGACAGGGGAACCACAATGAGCAGTTCTTC.

The CDR3 region has the DNA TGTGCCAGCAGCGTAGAATCGGGAGAGCCGGCCGGGGAGCTGTTTTTT. It translates to CASSVESGEPAGELFF. The V call is TRBV9, the J call TRBJ2-2, with D maybe TRBD2 (6 bases). Per germline, CDR1 SGDLS and CDR2 YYNGEE. Trimming removed 0 bases from V and 6 bases from J, with 15 bases in between. The CDR3 is made up of 16 amino acids.

The chain uses TRBV15 and TRBJ2-6, with D uncertain. This CDR3 is built from 15 residues. Trimming removed 5 bases at V and 0 bases at J, with 8 bases between. Germline V gene sequence: CDR1 LNHNV, CDR2 YYDKDF (reference sequence). CDR3 sequence reads: CATSRGRSGANVLTF. CDR3 coding DNA: TGTGCCACCAGCCGCGGTCGCTCTGGGGCCAACGTCCTGACTTTC.

This clone was seen more than once but under ten times. The rearrangement links TRBV7-6 to TRBJ2-2; weak D call: TRBD2 (5 bases). Per germline, CDR1 SGHVS and CDR2 FNYEAQ. This CDR3 spans 13 amino acids. The V gene lost 4 bases and the J gene lost 10 bases, with 13 bases spanning the gap. The chain's CDR3 is CASSSDWTTELFF. The CDR3 DNA follows: TGTGCCAGCAGCTCGGACTGGACCACGGAGCTGTTTTTT.

J is TRBJ2-1 and V is TRBV12-5; the match to TRBD2 covers 7 bases. Germline CDR1 and CDR2: LGHNT and FRNRAP. Germline trimming cut 8 bases from V and 10 bases from J; bases unmatched to any gene: 11. The length of the CDR3 is 13 residues. The CDR3 here is CASCQLVGLEQFF. CDR3 DNA: TGTGCTAGTTGCCAACTTGTGGGACTAGAGCAGTTCTTC.

V is TRBV29-1 and J is TRBJ1-1; 7 positions agree with TRBD1. Germline CDR1 and CDR2: SQVTM and ANQGSEA. This CDR3 is built from 14 residues. V was pared by 7 bases and J by 4 bases, with 12 bases of the junction left unmatched. CDR3 nucleotides: TGCAGCGCCTCCGGAGGGGGCATTAGCACTGAAGCTTTCTTT. This translates into CSASGGGISTEAFF.

This sequence joins TRBV7-9 and TRBJ2-7; 7 bases are shared with TRBD2. Germline CDR1 and CDR2: SEHNR and FQNEAQ (reference sequence). J lost 6 bases, V lost 5 bases, and 16 bases had no gene match. The CDR3 is 16 residues long. This CDR3 is CASSLIGLGGKVEQYF. DNA for the CDR3: TGTGCCAGCAGCCTCATAGGGTTGGGGGGGAAAGTCGAGCAGTACTTC. The entire variable domain, with the rest obtained from reference TRBV7-9 and TRBJ2-7, is as follows: DTGVSQNPRHKITKRGQNVTFRCDPISEHNRLYWYRQTLGQGPEFLTYFQNEAQLEKSRLLSDRFSAERPKGSFSTLEIQRTEQGDSAMYLCASSLIGLGGKVEQYFGPGTRLTVT.

The V call is TRBV6-5, the J call TRBJ1-3; D ambiguous. The CDR3 runs 15 residues. Germline CDR1 reads MNHEY; CDR2 reads SVGAGI. Trimming stripped 4 bases from V and 3 bases from J, with 13 bases between. As DNA, the CDR3 is TGTGCCAGCAGTTCCGAGGGCGGTTATGGAAACACCATATATTTT. Its translation is CASSSEGGYGNTIYF.